Listed below are T cell receptor beta chains from one sample, sequenced in a study of regulatory T cells in long-lasting Graves disease. Via MiXCR, TCRdb re-called the multiplex PCR reads, giving one row per CDR3 protein. The sample has about 540,000 distinct CDR3 sequences; 13% are singletons. This sample also belongs to another study, concerning T cells in Graves' hyperthyroidism and ophthalmopathy.

Source: peripheral blood mononuclear cells (PBMCs), taken at new diagnosis, from a patient treated with antithyroid drugs. These receptors originate from a man aged 25-45 years with Graves disease. The conserved cysteine and the conserved F or W are not part of the CDR3 here.

TRBV19 ASSIDPNQPQH
TRBV18 ASSPGRPRHEQY
TRBV11-2 ASSRSGSETQY
TRBV7-9 ASSLSRGGHEQF
TRBV6-1 ATTGTETQY
TRBV7-8 ASSLGPSGGAPTDTQY
TRBV18 ASSRSGARIDEQF
TRBV24-1 ATSDSAGLQETQY
TRBV9 ASSVERQIYGYT
TRBV11-3 ASSPQAGESYEQY
TRBV7-7 ASSGNIGMKQF
TRBV5-1 ASSTPQGGYT
TRBV20-1 SARMVPEAF
TRBV30 AWGVNTGELF
TRBV6-2/TRBV6-3 ASSSKYNSPLH
TRBV18 ASSPPRYGYT
TRBV10-3 AITVRGNEQF
TRBV4-1 ASSLPFFGELF
TRBV12-3/TRBV12-4 ASRTPSVATDTQY
TRBV14 ASSQDLFSTDTQY
TRBV14 ASSQPGAGAGKTQY
TRBV12-3/TRBV12-4 ASSFGSSGHHNEQF
TRBV28 ASSLLLATNEQF
TRBV9 ASSVDRRTPYGYT
TRBV11-2 ASSLDWQSYEQY
TRBV27 ASSSLLAERAYEQY
TRBV3-1 ASSQDGGGGNYGYT
TRBV29-1 SAQAGTGGLDTQY
TRBV7-9 ASGTAGEETQY
TRBV10-1 ASRQGSTDTQY
TRBV14 ASSPPGVLANEQF
TRBV11-2 ASSLDPGRVEEQY
TRBV27 ASSLARSFYNEQF
TRBV10-3 AITGGSADTQY
TRBV5-1 ASSLTIVPDTQY
TRBV29-1 SVQGAPNTEAF
TRBV24-1 ATSDYSYGYT
TRBV12-3/TRBV12-4 ASSWLRGGTDTQY
TRBV5-1 ASSFERLVSPQETQY
TRBV27 ATHSGLEAF
TRBV7-9 ASSFGGQGALETQY
TRBV28 ASNKLRGSNQPQH
TRBV7-2 ASSRAGSNEQF